This passage covers 19 T cell receptor beta chains from one sample sequenced in a study of T cells in Graves' hyperthyroidism and ophthalmopathy. RNA transcripts yielded amplified TCR beta CDR3 regions. A first-round RT-PCR of the TCR CDR3 used the HTBI primer set. Via MiXCR, TCRdb re-called the multiplex PCR reads, giving one row per CDR3 protein. The table has roughly 380,000 distinct CDR3 sequences, more than 11% seen once. Sequenced input: blood. Source of these receptors: a woman aged 55-70 years with Graves' hyperthyroidism.

In its sample, this clonotype was seen many times. CDR3 in DNA: TGCGCCAGCAGCTTGGCCAATGGCGATACGCAGTATTTT. Translating it yields CASSLANGDTQYF. This chain links TRBV5-1 with TRBJ2-3; D gene uncertain. The V end was cut by 0 bases, the J end by 6 bases, with 8 bases between. The CDR3 totals 13 residues. Per the germline V gene, CDR1 is SGHRS and CDR2 is YFSETQ.

This clonotype was found many times. This rearrangement joins TRBV10-1 to TRBJ2-1; 9 bases line up with TRBD2. The CDR3 extends over 14 amino acids. Losses at the gene ends were 8 bases for V and 6 bases for J; bases not matched to a gene: 8. Germline-derived CDR1 and CDR2 are WNHNN and SYGVQD (reference sequence). CDR3 in amino acids: CASGAGTSPNEQFF. The CDR3 coding sequence is TGCGCCAGCGGGGCCGGGACTAGCCCCAATGAGCAGTTCTTC.

This clonotype was counted many times. V and J are TRBV11-2 and TRBJ2-5, with D unresolved. CDR3 length: 14 amino acids. The germline V gene has CDR1 SGHAT and CDR2 FQNNGV. V dropped 3 bases and J dropped 0 bases, with 8 bases sitting between them. The CDR3 nucleotides read TGTGCCAGCAGCTTTGGGCAGCACCAAGAGACCCAGTACTTC. Translated: CASSFGQHQETQYF. Based on the CDR3 plus reference TRBV11-2 and TRBJ2-5, the full variable domain is EAGVAQSPRYKIIEKRQSVAFWCNPISGHATLYWYQQILGQGPKLLIQFQNNGVVDDSQLPKDRFSAERLKGVDSTLKIQPAKLEDSAVYLCASSFGQHQETQYFGPGTRLLVL.

The chain combines TRBV2 with TRBJ2-1, with 7 bases that match TRBD2. The CDR3 runs to 13 residues. The trim removed 6 bases at V and 8 bases at J, leaving 7 bases unmatched. The V gene's germline CDR1 is SNHLY and CDR2 FYNNEI. CDR3 DNA: TGTGCCAGCAGGCGACGGGAGGAAGATGAGCAGTTCTTC. The encoded protein is CASRRREEDEQFF.

This clonotype was seen ten or more times. The chain uses TRBV28 and TRBJ1-1; no firm D call. The CDR3 length is 12 residues. Germline V gives CDR1 MDHEN, CDR2 SYDVKM. The V and J ends lost 8 bases and 4 bases respectively, with 11 bases between them. The CDR3 region is CASRGMVTEAFF. In nucleotides, the CDR3 is TGTGCCAGCCGGGGTATGGTCACTGAAGCTTTCTTT.

This clonotype was seen many times. The rearrangement uses TRBV2 and TRBJ1-2, with 7 bases fitting TRBD1. Germline V CDR1 and CDR2: SNHLY, FYNNEI. This CDR3 contains 12 residues. With 6 bases clipped from V and 4 bases from J, the junction kept 2 bases outside the gene matches. The CDR3 DNA reads TGTGCCAGCAGACAGGGGAGCTATGGCTACACCTTC. Its protein is CASRQGSYGYTF.

On this clonotype: A much larger clone differs from this one at a single base, so this may be a read error. This sequence joins TRBV14 and TRBJ1-2, with D maybe TRBD1 (5 bases). The V end was cut by 1 base, the J end by 6 bases, with 15 bases between. The CDR3 totals 15 residues. Per the germline V gene, CDR1 is SGHDN and CDR2 is FVKESK. CDR3 region: CASSQGLGSGHGYTF. In DNA, the CDR3 is TGTGCCAGCAGCCAAGGTCTTGGTTCGGGGCATGGCTACACCTTC.

This clonotype was seen at least ten times. V is TRBV11-2 and J is TRBJ1-6; TRBD1 aligns across 11 bases. Germline V CDR1 and CDR2: SGHAT, FQNNGV. With 0 bases clipped from V and 9 bases from J, the junction kept 7 bases outside the gene matches. The CDR3 covers 17 residues. The CDR3 bases are TGTGCCAGCAGCTTAGACGGACAGGGGGCGTTTGGTTCACCCCTCCACTTT. Its protein is CASSLDGQGAFGSPLHF. Full variable domain (missing parts from reference TRBV11-2 and TRBJ1-6): EAGVAQSPRYKIIEKRQSVAFWCNPISGHATLYWYQQILGQGPKLLIQFQNNGVVDDSQLPKDRFSAERLKGVDSTLKIQPAKLEDSAVYLCASSLDGQGAFGSPLHFGNGTRLTVT.

This sequence joins TRBV20-1 and TRBJ1-2; no firm D call. V lost 4 bases, J lost 8 bases, and 11 bases lay in between. Germline V gene data show CDR1 as DFQATT and CDR2 as SNEGSKA (reference sequence). The CDR3 has 11 amino acids. CDR3 DNA sequence: TGCAGTGCTACTTCCCTAGGGGGCTACACCTTC. Its protein is CSATSLGGYTF.

The table lists this clonotype with a few counts. The chain recombines TRBV6-1 with TRBJ2-7; D remains unclear. The CDR3 sequence is 15 residues long. CDR1 is MNHNS, CDR2 SASEGT, per germline. V lost 3 bases and J 2 bases, leaving 14 bases between the germline ends. The DNA for the CDR3 is TGTGCCAGCAGTGATTGGGCCCCCGGAACCTACGAGCAGTACTTC. Amino acids: CASSDWAPGTYEQYF.

This clonotype was found once. V usage is TRBV9 and J usage is TRBJ2-7; a possible D gene is TRBD1 (6 bases). The CDR3 has 14 residues. The V and J ends lost 3 bases and 6 bases respectively, with 16 bases between them. Germline values: CDR1 SGDLS, CDR2 YYNGEE. CDR3 nucleotides: TGTGCCAGCAGCGCCGGGACATCTCTCAGCGAGCAGTACTTC. Protein sequence: CASSAGTSLSEQYF.

This clonotype has a count of ten or more. This sequence joins TRBV6-1 and TRBJ1-5, with D possibly being TRBD1 (5 bases). Trimming took 3 bases from V and 3 from J, leaving 9 bases between them. This CDR3 is built from 14 residues. Germline V CDR1 and CDR2: MNHNS, SASEGT. The CDR3 DNA is TGTGCCAGCAGTGATCAGGGAAACAATCAGCCCCAGCATTTT. Translating it yields CASSDQGNNQPQHF.

This clonotype has only a few counts. The chain employs TRBV7-3 and TRBJ2-2; possibly TRBD1 for D (6 bases). V lost 4 bases and J lost 3, with 12 bases in between. This CDR3 contains 15 residues. Germline V gives CDR1 SGHTA, CDR2 FQGTGA. The CDR3 DNA is TGTGCCAGCAGCTACGGTGCAGGGGACACCGGGGAGCTGTTTTTT. It codes for CASSYGAGDTGELFF.

This clonotype occurred many times. This chain joins TRBV20-1 and TRBJ2-5; 10 nucleotides align to TRBD2. This CDR3 region has 14 residues. Losses at the gene ends were 5 bases for V and 4 bases for J; bases not matched to a gene: 7. Germline V CDR1 and CDR2: DFQATT, SNEGSKA (reference sequence). Here the CDR3 reads CSAGPAGGPETQYF. The CDR3 nucleotides are TGCAGTGCTGGCCCAGCGGGAGGGCCAGAGACCCAGTACTTC.

Regarding this clonotype: A much larger clonotype is one base distant, so this may be a read error. The CDR3 coding sequence is TGTGCCAGCAGTGCGGGACCTCAAGAGACCCAGTACTTC. This gives the protein CASSAGPQETQYF. V gene TRBV2 combines with J gene TRBJ2-5; D tentatively fits TRBD1 or TRBD2 (5 bases each). V lost 4 bases to trimming and J lost 2 bases, with 8 bases between them. CDR1 and CDR2 (germline): SNHLY, FYNNEI. The length of the CDR3 is 13 residues.

This clonotype appeared many times. J is TRBJ1-1 and V is TRBV3-1; weak D call: TRBD1 (5 bases). Germline CDR1 LGHDT, CDR2 YNNKEL (reference sequence). The CDR3 has 16 residues. The ends were cut back, 1 base at V and 4 bases at J, with 16 bases in the middle. CDR3 sequence reads: CASSQAREGGGTEAFF. The CDR3 bases are TGTGCCAGCAGCCAAGCCAGGGAGGGTGGTGGCACTGAAGCTTTCTTT.

The gene calls are TRBV6-9 and TRBJ2-7; the match to TRBD2 covers 9 bases. The CDR3 length is 16 residues. Germline values: CDR1 MNHGY, CDR2 SVAAGI. The V segment lost 5 bases and the J segment 1 base; nucleotides outside the gene matches: 9. In DNA form, the CDR3 reads TGTGCCAGCAGTCAGGAGACTAGCGGCTTTTCCTACGAGCAGTACTTC. This codes for CASSQETSGFSYEQYF.

This clonotype was observed many times. The chain employs TRBV5-6 and TRBJ2-7, with D unclear. The CDR3 is 13 amino acids. Per the germline V gene, CDR1 is SGHDT and CDR2 is YYEEEE. V lost 6 bases and J lost 0, with 10 bases in between. The CDR3 DNA reads as TGTGCCAGCACCCTGGGAATCTCCTACGAGCAGTACTTC. It translates to CASTLGISYEQYF.

CDR3 in DNA: TGTGCCAGCAGCTCCGCTTGGGGCGGAGGCACAGATACGCAGTATTTT. Protein sequence: CASSSAWGGGTDTQYF. The rearrangement links TRBV5-5 to TRBJ2-3, with D perhaps matching TRBD1 (5 bases). From germline, CDR1 is SGHKS and CDR2 YYEKEE (reference sequence). V dropped 3 bases and J dropped 1 base, with 15 bases sitting between them. The CDR3 loop spans 16 amino acids.